One sample yielded the 21 T cell receptor beta chains listed below, sequenced in a study of blood T cell repertoires in COVID-19. Libraries were prepared by immunoSEQ multiplex PCR; TCRdb keeps only in-frame clonotypes and omits some of them. The table lists about 78,000 clones, around nine tenths of them singletons. The sequenced sample was peripheral blood. The receptors originated from a man aged 50-59 years with active or convalescent COVID-19.

The chain is built from TRBV29-1 and TRBJ2-3; D is possibly TRBD2 (7 bases). Germline V lookup: CDR1 SQVTM, CDR2 ANQGSEA. Trimming left V 7 bases short and J 1 base short, with 12 bases between. The CDR3 spans 13 residues. This chain's CDR3 is CSGRGGGTDTQYF. Here the CDR3 DNA reads TGCAGCGGGAGGGGGGGCGGCACAGATACGCAGTATTTT.

The J gene is TRBJ1-3, the V gene TRBV28; possibly TRBD1 for D (6 bases). V lost 3 bases and J lost 0, with 15 bases in between. Per the germline V gene, CDR1 is MDHEN and CDR2 is SYDVKM. The length of the CDR3 is 17 residues. The CDR3 region is CASSFSAAGDSGNTIYF. The CDR3 DNA is TGTGCCAGCAGTTTTTCCGCCGCAGGGGACTCTGGAAACACCATATATTTT.

J is TRBJ1-3 and V is TRBV5-4, with a possible D match to TRBD1 (6 bases). The CDR3 extends over 14 amino acids. The germline V and J ends were trimmed by 4 bases and 3 bases, with 11 bases remaining between them. The germline V gene has CDR1 SGHNT and CDR2 YYREEE (reference sequence). CDR3 coding DNA: TGTGCCAGCAGCCAACAGGGTGGTGGAAACACCATATATTTT. Translation gives CASSQQGGGNTIYF.

The chain is built from TRBV5-1 and TRBJ2-3, with TRBD2 matching over 8 bases. J was trimmed by 4 bases and V by 4 bases; bases with no gene match: 8. Germline loops: CDR1 SGHRS, CDR2 YFSETQ. CDR3 length equals 15 residues. This chain's CDR3 is CASSPAGRVADTQYF. The CDR3 DNA reads TGCGCCAGCAGCCCGGCCGGGAGGGTGGCAGATACGCAGTATTTT. Drawing the rest from reference TRBV5-1 and TRBJ2-3, the complete variable domain is KAGVTQTPRYLIKTRGQQVTLSCSPISGHRSVSWYQQTPGQGLQFLFEYFSETQRNKGNFPGRFSGRQFSNSRSEMNVSTLELGDSALYLCASSPAGRVADTQYFGPGTRLTVL.

The V call is TRBV3-1 (or the pseudogene TRBV3-2), the J call TRBJ2-5, with a tentative D call TRBD2 (7 bases). This CDR3 spans 19 amino acids. Between the trimmed V and J ends, which lost 7 bases and 4 bases, there was a span of 31 bases. The V gene's germline CDR1 is LGHDT and CDR2 YNNKEL (reference sequence). CDR3: CASTSRGSGGGSLGETQYF. The CDR3 DNA reads TGTGCCAGCACCTCAAGGGGGAGTGGCGGGGGTTCCTTGGGAGAGACCCAGTACTTC.

The chain uses TRBV27 and TRBJ2-3; TRBD1 aligns across 10 bases. Germline V gene lookup returns CDR1 MNHEY and CDR2 SMNVEV (reference sequence). CDR3 size: 16 residues. The ends lost 1 base at V and 3 bases at J; junction bases unmatched: 4. The CDR3 nucleotides are TGTGCCAGCAGTTTATTAGGACAGGGGGGTACAGATACGCAGTATTTT. Its translation: CASSLLGQGGTDTQYF.

The chain couples TRBV3-1 (or the pseudogene TRBV3-2) to TRBJ1-2; tentatively, D is TRBD1 (5 bases). CDR1 and CDR2 from the germline V gene are LGHDT and YNNKEL (reference sequence). The CDR3 extends over 15 amino acids. Trimming shortened V by 0 bases and J by 4 bases, and 12 bases separated the two germline ends. The CDR3 sequence: CASSQDEGRAYGYTF. CDR3 coding DNA: TGTGCCAGCAGCCAAGATGAAGGCAGGGCCTATGGCTACACCTTC.

V usage is TRBV7-7 and J usage is TRBJ2-2; 8 nucleotides agree with TRBD2. Losses at the gene ends were 5 bases for V and 0 bases for J; bases not matched to a gene: 8. The CDR3 totals 17 residues. The V gene's germline CDR1 is SSHAT and CDR2 FNYEAQ (reference sequence). The CDR3 sequence: CASSPRSSGANTGELFF. The CDR3 DNA sequence: TGTGCCAGCAGCCCCCGAAGTAGCGGGGCGAACACCGGGGAGCTGTTTTTT.

This chain connects TRBV3-1 (or the pseudogene TRBV3-2) to TRBJ2-3; 9 positions agree with TRBD2. The germline CDR1 and CDR2 sequences are LGHDT and YNNKEL (reference sequence). The CDR3 length is 14 residues. The CDR3 loop is CATTPSGGSDTQYF. In DNA form, the CDR3 reads TGTGCGACCACCCCCAGCGGGGGGTCGGATACGCAGTATTTT.

This clone was observed a few times. The J gene is TRBJ2-1, the V gene TRBV6-2 or TRBV6-3, with a possible D match to TRBD1 (6 bases). Germline V gene lookup returns CDR1 MNHEY and CDR2 SVGEGT. This CDR3 has 15 residues. The V end was cut by 5 bases, the J end by 0 bases, with 11 bases between. The CDR3 region is CASSLTGNSYNEQFF. The CDR3 nucleotides read TGTGCCAGCAGTCTCACAGGGAACTCCTACAATGAGCAGTTCTTC.

This CDR3 reads CASTQGTSPLHF. CDR3 in DNA: TGTGCCAGTACGCAGGGGACCTCACCCCTCCACTTT. The chain combines TRBV6-5 with TRBJ1-6; D possibly corresponds to TRBD1 (6 bases). The CDR3 extends over 12 amino acids. Trimming shortened V by 9 bases and J by 10 bases, and 13 bases separated the two germline ends. The germline V gene has CDR1 MNHEY and CDR2 SVGAGI.

The V and J genes are TRBV18 and TRBJ2-7; 7 nucleotides match TRBD2. CDR1 is KGHSH, CDR2 LQKENI, per germline. CDR3 length: 14 amino acids. V lost 6 bases to trimming and J lost 2 bases; unmatched junction nucleotides: 7. The DNA for the CDR3 is TGTGCCAGCTCGATGGGCGGGGGTACCTACGAGCAGTACGTC. Protein sequence: CASSMGGGTYEQYV.

J is TRBJ2-2 and V is TRBV12-3 or TRBV12-4; D is ambiguous. This CDR3 has 11 residues. Trimming cost V 7 bases and J 7 bases, with 7 bases left between them. Here the CDR3 reads CASTSYGELFF. In nucleotides, the CDR3 is TGTGCCAGCACCTCTTACGGGGAGCTGTTTTTT.

This clone was detected a few times. V gene TRBV4-1 combines with J gene TRBJ1-2; D is uncertain. Between the trimmed V and J ends, which lost 0 bases and 4 bases, there was a span of 12 bases. The CDR3 runs to 15 residues. Germline CDR1 and CDR2: MGHRA and YSYEKL. This CDR3 reads CASSQERGLGYGYTF. CDR3 sequence (DNA): TGCGCCAGCAGCCAAGAGAGAGGGCTGGGCTATGGCTACACCTTC.

The V gene is TRBV7-2, the J gene TRBJ2-5, with 8 bases lining up with TRBD2. The germline gives CDR1 SGHTA, CDR2 FQGNSA. The CDR3 loop spans 16 amino acids. J lost 4 bases, V lost 1 base, and 8 bases had no gene match. CDR3 bases: TGTGCCAGCAGCTTAGTTGCGGGGGGAGGGGCAGAGACCCAGTACTTC. Translating gives CASSLVAGGGAETQYF.

This clone was picked up one time. The chain uses TRBV10-3 and TRBJ2-3, with unresolved D. Trimming pared 7 bases from V and 0 bases from J, leaving 11 bases between. Germline V gene lookup returns CDR1 ENHRY and CDR2 SYGVKD. The CDR3 loop spans 14 amino acids. CDR3: CAIKSLSSTDTQYF. CDR3 nucleotide sequence: TGTGCCATCAAAAGCCTTTCTAGCACAGATACGCAGTATTTT.

V is TRBV19 and J is TRBJ1-3, with 7 bases aligning to TRBD1. CDR3 size: 16 residues. V lost 4 bases and J lost 0; bases outside the gene matches: 6. Germline values: CDR1 LNHDA, CDR2 SQIVND (reference sequence). The CDR3 DNA is TGTGCCAGTAGTAACCTCGGACAGGCCTCTGGAAACACCATATATTTT. Its translation: CASSNLGQASGNTIYF. Full variable domain (rest looked up from reference TRBV19 and TRBJ1-3): DGGITQSPKYLFRKEGQNVTLSCEQNLNHDAMYWYRQDPGQGLRLIYYSQIVNDFQKGDIAEGYSVSREKKESFPLTVTSAQKNPTAFYLCASSNLGQASGNTIYFGEGSWLTVV.

The chain is built from TRBV7-2 and TRBJ2-2; TRBD1 aligns across 8 bases. The CDR3 has 16 amino acids. J lost 5 bases, V lost 4 bases, and 9 bases had no gene match. Germline V gene sequence: CDR1 SGHTA, CDR2 FQGNSA. The CDR3 DNA sequence: TGTGCCAGCAGCTCCCGGACAGGGACGGAAACCGGGGAGCTGTTTTTT. As protein: CASSSRTGTETGELFF.

Comments on this clone: A read error may produce the germline difference seen at one junction end. Additional DNA sequences in this sample encode the identical CDR3. V and J are TRBV2 and TRBJ1-5; 9 bases align to TRBD1. This CDR3 is 15 amino acids long. In germline, CDR1 is SNHLY, CDR2 FYNNEI. Here the CDR3 DNA reads TGCGCCATACGGGGGACAGGGAGATCGAATCAGCCCCAGCATTTT. The encoded protein is CAIRGTGRSNQPQHF.

The rearrangement uses TRBV7-8 and TRBJ1-3; D not resolved. Germline CDR1 and CDR2: SGHVS and FQNEAQ. Between the trimmed V and J ends, which lost 5 bases and 9 bases, there was a span of 20 bases. The CDR3 runs 15 residues. The DNA of the CDR3 is TGTGCCAGCAGCCCCCGAATAATAACCCTTAGCACCATATATTTT. It translates to CASSPRIITLSTIYF.

This clone was seen only once. The chain recombines TRBV7-9 with TRBJ1-4; 8 positions match TRBD1. The CDR3 extends over 18 amino acids. The germline V gene has CDR1 SEHNR and CDR2 FQNEAQ (reference sequence). Trimming cost V 5 bases and J 5 bases; bases outside gene matches: 16. The DNA of the CDR3 is TGTGCCAGCAGCAAAACTAACGTCTGGACAGGGACGAATGAAAAACTGTTTTTT. Its translation is CASSKTNVWTGTNEKLFF.